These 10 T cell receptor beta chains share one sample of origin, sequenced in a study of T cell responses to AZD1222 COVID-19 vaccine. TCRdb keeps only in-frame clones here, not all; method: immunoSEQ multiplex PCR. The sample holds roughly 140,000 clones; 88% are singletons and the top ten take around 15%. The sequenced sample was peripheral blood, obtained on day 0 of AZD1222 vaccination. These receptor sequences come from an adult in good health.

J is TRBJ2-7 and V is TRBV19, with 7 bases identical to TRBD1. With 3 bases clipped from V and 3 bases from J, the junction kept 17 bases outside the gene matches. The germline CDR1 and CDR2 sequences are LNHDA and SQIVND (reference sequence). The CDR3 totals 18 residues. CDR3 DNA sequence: TGTGCCAGTAGTATCCGACCGCCCCACGGGACAGAAAACTACGAGCAGTACTTC. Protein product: CASSIRPPHGTENYEQYF.

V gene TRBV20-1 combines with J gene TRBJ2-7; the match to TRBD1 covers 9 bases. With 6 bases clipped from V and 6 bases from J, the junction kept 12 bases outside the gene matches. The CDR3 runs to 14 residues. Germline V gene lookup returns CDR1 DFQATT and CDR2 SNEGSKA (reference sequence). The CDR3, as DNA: TGCAGTGCCAGTGGTGGGACAGGGTTCTCCGAGCAGTACTTC. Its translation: CSASGGTGFSEQYF.

CDR3 sequence: CSAGQGTTKAFF. Written as DNA, the CDR3 is TGCAGCGCCGGACAGGGAACTACTAAAGCTTTCTTT. This chain links TRBV29-1 with TRBJ1-1, with 8 bases matching TRBD1. The V gene end was trimmed by 7 bases and the J gene end by 9 bases; junction bases not matched to a gene: 10. The CDR3 runs to 12 residues. The germline V gene encodes CDR1 SQVTM and CDR2 ANQGSEA. Variable domain in full (rest from reference TRBV29-1 and TRBJ1-1): SAVISQKPSRDICQRGTSLTIQCQVDSQVTMMFWYRQQPGQSLTLIATANQGSEATYESGFVIDKFPISRPNLTFSTLTVSNMSPEDSSIYLCSAGQGTTKAFFGQGTRLTVV.

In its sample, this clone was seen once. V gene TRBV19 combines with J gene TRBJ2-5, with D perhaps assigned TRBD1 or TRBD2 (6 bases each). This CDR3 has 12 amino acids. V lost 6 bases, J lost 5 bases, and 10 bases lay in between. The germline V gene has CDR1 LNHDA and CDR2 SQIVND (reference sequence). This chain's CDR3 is CASRGGRETQYF. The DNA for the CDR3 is TGTGCCAGTAGGGGGGGCCGGGAGACCCAGTACTTC.

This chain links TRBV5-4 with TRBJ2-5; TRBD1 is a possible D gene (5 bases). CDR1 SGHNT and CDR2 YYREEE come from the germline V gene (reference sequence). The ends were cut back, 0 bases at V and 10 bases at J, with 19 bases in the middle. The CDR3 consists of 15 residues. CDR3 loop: CASSLGGEGARNQYF. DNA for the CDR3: TGTGCCAGCAGCTTGGGGGGCGAAGGGGCGAGAAACCAGTACTTC.

For the CDR3, the DNA is TGTGCCAGCAGCCAAGAGGGGCAGGCTGAAAGCAATCAGCCCCAGCATTTT. Residues: CASSQEGQAESNQPQHF. The chain is built from TRBV3-1 (or the pseudogene TRBV3-2) and TRBJ1-5; tentative D call: TRBD1 (5 bases). Trimming pared 0 bases from V and 1 base from J, leaving 13 bases between. Germline V gene lookup returns CDR1 LGHDT and CDR2 YNNKEL (reference sequence). The CDR3 contains 17 residues.

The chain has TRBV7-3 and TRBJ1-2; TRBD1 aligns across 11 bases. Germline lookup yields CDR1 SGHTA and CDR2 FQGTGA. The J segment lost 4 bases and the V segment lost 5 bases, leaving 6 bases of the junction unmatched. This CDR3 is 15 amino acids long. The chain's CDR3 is CASSEGQGAVYGYTF. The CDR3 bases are TGTGCCAGCAGCGAAGGACAGGGGGCGGTCTATGGCTACACCTTC.

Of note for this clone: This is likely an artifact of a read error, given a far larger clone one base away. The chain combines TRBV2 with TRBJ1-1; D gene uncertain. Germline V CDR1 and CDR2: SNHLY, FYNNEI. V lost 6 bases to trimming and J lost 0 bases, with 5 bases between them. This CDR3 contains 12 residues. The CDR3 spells CASRHMNTEAFF. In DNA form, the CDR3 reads TGTGCCAGCAGACACATGAACACTGAAGCTTTCTTT.

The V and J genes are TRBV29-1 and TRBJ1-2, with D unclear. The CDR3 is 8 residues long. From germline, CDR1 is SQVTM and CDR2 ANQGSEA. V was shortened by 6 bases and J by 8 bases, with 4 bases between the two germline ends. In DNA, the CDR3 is TGCAGCGTAGGAGGCTACACCTTC. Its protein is CSVGGYTF.

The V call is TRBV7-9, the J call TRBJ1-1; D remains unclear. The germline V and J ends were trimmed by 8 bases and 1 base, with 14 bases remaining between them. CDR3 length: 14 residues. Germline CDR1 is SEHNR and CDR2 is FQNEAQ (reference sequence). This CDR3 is CASLHGRKNTEAFF. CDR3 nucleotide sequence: TGTGCCAGCCTTCACGGACGGAAGAACACTGAAGCTTTCTTT. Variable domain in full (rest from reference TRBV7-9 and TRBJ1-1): DTGVSQNPRHKITKRGQNVTFRCDPISEHNRLYWYRQTLGQGPEFLTYFQNEAQLEKSRLLSDRFSAERPKGSFSTLEIQRTEQGDSAMYLCASLHGRKNTEAFFGQGTRLTVV.